Detailed here is one T cell receptor beta chain. The sample originates from a study of blood T cell repertoires in COVID-19. The CDR3 covers 16 residues. Trimming shortened V by 3 bases and J by 0 bases, and 13 bases separated the two germline ends. Germline assignment: CDR1 SGHRS and CDR2 YFSETQ. Assay: immunoSEQ multiplex PCR; the TCRdb copy retains only in-frame clones and omits some. Of 80,000 to 100,000 clones listed, almost 90% are singletons. This chain links TRBV5-1 with TRBJ2-1; D may be TRBD2 (6 bases). The sample taken for sequencing was peripheral blood. The clonotype was recovered from a human donor with active COVID-19. The donor label of this sample is uncertain. As DNA, the CDR3 is TGCGCCAGCAGCTCATCTAGCGCCACCTCCTACAATGAGCAGTTCTTC. Translated, it gives CASSSSSATSYNEQFF.